The sequence of this T cell receptor (beta chain) was determined in a study of cytomegalovirus exposure and HLA in healthy donors. Study conclusions and caveats: A later analysis linked some 17,000 TCR beta sequences to HLA alleles at 0.05 false discovery rate. TCR beta chain V- and J-gene trimming was linked, in a later analysis, to a missense variant in DCLRE1C.

The primer mix had 60 Vbeta and 13 Jbeta primers. The assay was immunoSEQ multiplex PCR, and TCRdb's table has in-frame clones only and misses some. The sample lists fewer than 200,000 clones, about three quarters occurring once. This clone has only one observation. What it binds is not known. The CDR3 is made up of 10 amino acids. Trimming shortened V by 8 bases and J by 3 bases, and 5 bases separated the two germline ends. CDR1 is MGHDK and CDR2 is SYGVNS in the germline V gene. The sequencing sample was made of PBMCs. This rearrangement joins TRBV25-1 to TRBJ2-7; D is unclear. This receptor was identified in a girl between 10 and 17 years old in good health and CMV-seronegative. CDR3 sequence reads: CASRDYEQYF. CDR3 nucleotides: TGTGCCAGCCGAGACTACGAGCAGTACTTC.